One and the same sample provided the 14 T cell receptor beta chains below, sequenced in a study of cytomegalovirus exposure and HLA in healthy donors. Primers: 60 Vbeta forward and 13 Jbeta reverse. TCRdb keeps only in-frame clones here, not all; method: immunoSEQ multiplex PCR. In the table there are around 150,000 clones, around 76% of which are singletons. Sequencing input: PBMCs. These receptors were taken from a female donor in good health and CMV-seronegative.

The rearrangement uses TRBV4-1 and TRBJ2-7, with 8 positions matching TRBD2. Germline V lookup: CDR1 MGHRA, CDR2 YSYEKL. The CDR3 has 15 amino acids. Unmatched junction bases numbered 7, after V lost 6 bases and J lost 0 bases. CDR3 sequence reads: CASSRTSGDSYEQYF. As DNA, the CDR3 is TGCGCCAGCAGTCGTACTAGCGGAGACTCCTACGAGCAGTACTTC.

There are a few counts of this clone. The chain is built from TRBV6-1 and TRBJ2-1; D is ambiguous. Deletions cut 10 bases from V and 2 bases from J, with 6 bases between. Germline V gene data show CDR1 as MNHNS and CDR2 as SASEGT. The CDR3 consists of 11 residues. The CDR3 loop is CATETYNEQFF. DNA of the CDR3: TGTGCCACCGAGACCTACAATGAGCAGTTCTTC.

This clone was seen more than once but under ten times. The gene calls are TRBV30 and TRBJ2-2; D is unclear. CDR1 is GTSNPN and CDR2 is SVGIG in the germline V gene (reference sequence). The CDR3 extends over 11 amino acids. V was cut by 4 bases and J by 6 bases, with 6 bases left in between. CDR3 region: CAWTTAGELFF. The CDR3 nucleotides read TGTGCCTGGACTACTGCCGGGGAGCTGTTTTTT.

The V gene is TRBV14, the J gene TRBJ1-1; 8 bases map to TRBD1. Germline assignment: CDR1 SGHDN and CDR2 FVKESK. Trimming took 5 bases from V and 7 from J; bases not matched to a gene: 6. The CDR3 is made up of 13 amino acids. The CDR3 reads CASSSRGRSEAFF. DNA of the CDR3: TGTGCCAGCAGCTCCAGGGGGCGAAGTGAAGCTTTCTTT. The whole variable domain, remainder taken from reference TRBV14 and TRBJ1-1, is EAGVTQFPSHSVIEKGQTVTLRCDPISGHDNLYWYRRVMGKEIKFLLHFVKESKQDESGMPNNRFLAERTGGTYSTLKVQPAELEDSGVYFCASSSRGRSEAFFGQGTRLTVV.

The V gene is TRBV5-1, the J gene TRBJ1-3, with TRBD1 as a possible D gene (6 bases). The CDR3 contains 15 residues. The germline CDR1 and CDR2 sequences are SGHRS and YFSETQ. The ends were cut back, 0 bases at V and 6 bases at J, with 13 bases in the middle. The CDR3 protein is CASSLGAGDLNTIYF. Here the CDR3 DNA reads TGCGCCAGCAGCTTGGGAGCAGGGGATTTAAACACCATATATTTT. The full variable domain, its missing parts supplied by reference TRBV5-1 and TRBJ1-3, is KAGVTQTPRYLIKTRGQQVTLSCSPISGHRSVSWYQQTPGQGLQFLFEYFSETQRNKGNFPGRFSGRQFSNSRSEMNVSTLELGDSALYLCASSLGAGDLNTIYFGEGSWLTVV.

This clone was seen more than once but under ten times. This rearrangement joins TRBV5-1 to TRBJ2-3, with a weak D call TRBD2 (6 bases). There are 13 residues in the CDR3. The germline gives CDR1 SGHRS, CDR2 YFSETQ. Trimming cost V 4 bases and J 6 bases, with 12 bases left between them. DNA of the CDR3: TGCGCCAGCAGCCCGAGGAGCGGGGATACGCAGTATTTT. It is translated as CASSPRSGDTQYF.

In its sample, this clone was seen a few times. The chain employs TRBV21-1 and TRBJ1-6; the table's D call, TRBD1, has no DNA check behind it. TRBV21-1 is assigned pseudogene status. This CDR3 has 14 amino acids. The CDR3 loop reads CASSKVSGNSPLHF. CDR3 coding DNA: TGTGCCAGCAGCAAAGTCTCAGGTAATTCACCCCTCCACTTT.

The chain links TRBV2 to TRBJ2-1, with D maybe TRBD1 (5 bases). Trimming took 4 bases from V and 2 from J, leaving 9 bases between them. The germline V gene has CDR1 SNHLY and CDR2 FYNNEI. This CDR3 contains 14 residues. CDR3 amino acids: CASSAVGAYNEQFF. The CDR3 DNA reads TGTGCCAGCAGTGCAGTAGGGGCCTACAATGAGCAGTTCTTC.

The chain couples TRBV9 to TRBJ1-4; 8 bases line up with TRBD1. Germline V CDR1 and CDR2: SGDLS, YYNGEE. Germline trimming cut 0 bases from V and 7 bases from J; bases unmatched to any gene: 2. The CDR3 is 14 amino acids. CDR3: CASSVGTGGEKLFF. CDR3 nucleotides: TGTGCCAGCAGCGTAGGTACAGGGGGTGAAAAACTGTTTTTT. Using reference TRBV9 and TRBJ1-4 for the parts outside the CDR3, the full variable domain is DSGVTQTPKHLITATGQRVTLRCSPRSGDLSVYWYQQSLDQGLQFLIQYYNGEERAKGNILERFSAQQFPDLHSELNLSSLELGDSALYFCASSVGTGGEKLFFGSGTQLSVL.

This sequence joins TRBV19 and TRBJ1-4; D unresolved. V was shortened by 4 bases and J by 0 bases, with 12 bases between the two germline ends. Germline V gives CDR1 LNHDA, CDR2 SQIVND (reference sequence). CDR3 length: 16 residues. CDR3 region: CASSRRQPPTNEKLFF. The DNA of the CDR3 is TGTGCCAGTAGTAGGCGGCAGCCTCCAACTAATGAAAAACTGTTTTTT.

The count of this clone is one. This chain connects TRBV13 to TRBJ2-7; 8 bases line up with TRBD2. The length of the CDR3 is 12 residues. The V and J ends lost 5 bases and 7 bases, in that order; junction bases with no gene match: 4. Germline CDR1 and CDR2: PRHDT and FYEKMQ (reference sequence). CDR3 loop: CASSPREGEQYF. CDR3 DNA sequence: TGTGCCAGCAGCCCCCGGGAGGGGGAGCAGTACTTC.

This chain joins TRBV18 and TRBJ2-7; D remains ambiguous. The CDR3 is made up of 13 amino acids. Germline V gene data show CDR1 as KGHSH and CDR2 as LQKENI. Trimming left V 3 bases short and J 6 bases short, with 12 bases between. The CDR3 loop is CASSPAIRGEQYF. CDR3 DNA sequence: TGTGCCAGCTCACCGGCCATCCGAGGCGAGCAGTACTTC.

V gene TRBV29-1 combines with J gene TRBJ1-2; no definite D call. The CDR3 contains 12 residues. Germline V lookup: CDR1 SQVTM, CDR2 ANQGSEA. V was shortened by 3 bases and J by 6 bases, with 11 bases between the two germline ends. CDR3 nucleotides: TGCAGCGTTGATAGTAGAGGAAATGGCTACACCTTC. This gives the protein CSVDSRGNGYTF.

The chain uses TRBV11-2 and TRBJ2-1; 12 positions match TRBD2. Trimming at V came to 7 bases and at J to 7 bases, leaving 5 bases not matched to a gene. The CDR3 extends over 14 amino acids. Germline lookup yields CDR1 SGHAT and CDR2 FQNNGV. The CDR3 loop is CASNRLAGENEQFF. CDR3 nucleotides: TGTGCCAGCAACCGACTAGCGGGAGAAAATGAGCAGTTCTTC.